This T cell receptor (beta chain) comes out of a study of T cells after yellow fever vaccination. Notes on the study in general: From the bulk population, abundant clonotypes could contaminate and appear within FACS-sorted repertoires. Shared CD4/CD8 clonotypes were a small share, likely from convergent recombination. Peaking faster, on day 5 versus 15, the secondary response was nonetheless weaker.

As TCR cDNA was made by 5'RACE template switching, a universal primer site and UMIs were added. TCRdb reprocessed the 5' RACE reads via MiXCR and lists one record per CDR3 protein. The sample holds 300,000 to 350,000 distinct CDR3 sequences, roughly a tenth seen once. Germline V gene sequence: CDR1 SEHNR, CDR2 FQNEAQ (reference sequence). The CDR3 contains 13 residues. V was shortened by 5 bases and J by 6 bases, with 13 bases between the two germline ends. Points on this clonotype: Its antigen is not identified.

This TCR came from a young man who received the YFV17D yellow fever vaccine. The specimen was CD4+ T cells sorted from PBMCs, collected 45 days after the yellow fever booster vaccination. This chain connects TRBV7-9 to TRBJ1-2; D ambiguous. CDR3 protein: CASSPPRTDGYTF. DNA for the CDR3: TGTGCCAGCAGCCCCCCCCGCACCGATGGCTACACCTTC.